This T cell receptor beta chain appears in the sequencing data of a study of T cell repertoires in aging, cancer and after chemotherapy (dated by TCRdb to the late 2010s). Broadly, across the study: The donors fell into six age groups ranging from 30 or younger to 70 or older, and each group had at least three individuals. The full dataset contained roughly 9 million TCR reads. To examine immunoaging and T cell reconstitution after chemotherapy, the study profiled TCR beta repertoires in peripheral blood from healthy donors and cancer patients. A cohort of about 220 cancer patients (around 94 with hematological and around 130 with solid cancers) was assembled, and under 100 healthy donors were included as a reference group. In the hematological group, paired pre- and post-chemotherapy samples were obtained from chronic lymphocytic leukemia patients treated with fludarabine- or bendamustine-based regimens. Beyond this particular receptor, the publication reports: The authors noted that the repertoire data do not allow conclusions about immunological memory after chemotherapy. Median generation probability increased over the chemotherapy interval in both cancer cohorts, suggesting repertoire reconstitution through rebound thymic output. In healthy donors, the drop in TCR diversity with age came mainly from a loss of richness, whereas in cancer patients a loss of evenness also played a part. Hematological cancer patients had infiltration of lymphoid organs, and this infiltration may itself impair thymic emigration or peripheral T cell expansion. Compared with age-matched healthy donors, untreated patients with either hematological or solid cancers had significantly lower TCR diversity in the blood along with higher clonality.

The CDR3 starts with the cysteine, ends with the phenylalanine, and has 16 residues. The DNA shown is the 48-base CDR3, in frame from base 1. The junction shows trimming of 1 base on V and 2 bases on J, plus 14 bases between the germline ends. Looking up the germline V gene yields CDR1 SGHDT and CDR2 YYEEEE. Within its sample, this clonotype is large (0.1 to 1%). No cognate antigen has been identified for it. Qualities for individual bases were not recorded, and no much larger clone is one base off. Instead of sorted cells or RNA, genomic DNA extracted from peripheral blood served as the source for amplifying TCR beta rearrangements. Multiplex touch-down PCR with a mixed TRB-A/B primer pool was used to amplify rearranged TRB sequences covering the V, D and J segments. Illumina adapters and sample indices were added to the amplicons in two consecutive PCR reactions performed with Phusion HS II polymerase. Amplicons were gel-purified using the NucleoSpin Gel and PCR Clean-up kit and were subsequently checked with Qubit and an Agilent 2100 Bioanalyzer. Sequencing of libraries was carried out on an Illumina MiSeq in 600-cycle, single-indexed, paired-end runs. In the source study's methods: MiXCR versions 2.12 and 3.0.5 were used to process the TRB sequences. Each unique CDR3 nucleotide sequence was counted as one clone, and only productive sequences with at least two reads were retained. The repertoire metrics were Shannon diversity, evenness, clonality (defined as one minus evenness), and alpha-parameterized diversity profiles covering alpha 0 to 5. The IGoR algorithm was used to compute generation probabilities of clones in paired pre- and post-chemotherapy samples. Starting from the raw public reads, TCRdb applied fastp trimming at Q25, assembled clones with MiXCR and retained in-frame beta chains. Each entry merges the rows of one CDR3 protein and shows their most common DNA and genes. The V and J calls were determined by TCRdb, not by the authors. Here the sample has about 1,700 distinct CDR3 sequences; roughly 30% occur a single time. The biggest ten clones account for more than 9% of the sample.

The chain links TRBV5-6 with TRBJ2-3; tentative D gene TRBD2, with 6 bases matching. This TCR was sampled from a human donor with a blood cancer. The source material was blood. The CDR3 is CASSLSGGWYTDTQYF. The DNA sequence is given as TGTGCCAGCAGCTTGTCTGGAGGGTGGTACACAGATACGCAGTATTTT.